These 2 T cell receptor beta chains came from one sample sequenced in a study of blood T cells in healthy people across ages. The use of a sample-barcoded 5' primer and a J-beta primer mix characterized a second PCR of 7 to 11 cycles. One entry per CDR3 protein results from TCRdb running MiXCR on the 5' RACE reads. The table lists approximately 290,000 distinct CDR3 sequences, around 27% of them singletons. Source material: blood. These receptor sequences come from a woman aged 70-85 years in good health.

This chain uses TRBV6-5 with TRBJ1-4; a possible D gene is TRBD1 (6 bases). The CDR3 consists of 15 residues. V shed 6 bases and J shed 2 bases, with 13 bases lying between them. Per germline, CDR1 MNHEY and CDR2 SVGAGI. This CDR3 reads CASRRSGDTNEKLFF. CDR3 coding DNA: TGTGCCAGCAGGCGCTCAGGGGATACTAATGAAAAACTGTTTTTT.

There are many counts of this clonotype. The rearrangement links TRBV5-6 to TRBJ2-1, with D perhaps being TRBD1 or TRBD2 (6 bases each). V was cut by 1 base and J by 4 bases, with 15 bases left in between. The CDR3 runs 16 residues. CDR1 and CDR2 (germline): SGHDT, YYEEEE. This CDR3 is CASSLFGGARYNEQFF. The CDR3 DNA follows: TGTGCCAGCAGCTTGTTCGGGGGCGCAAGATACAATGAGCAGTTCTTC.